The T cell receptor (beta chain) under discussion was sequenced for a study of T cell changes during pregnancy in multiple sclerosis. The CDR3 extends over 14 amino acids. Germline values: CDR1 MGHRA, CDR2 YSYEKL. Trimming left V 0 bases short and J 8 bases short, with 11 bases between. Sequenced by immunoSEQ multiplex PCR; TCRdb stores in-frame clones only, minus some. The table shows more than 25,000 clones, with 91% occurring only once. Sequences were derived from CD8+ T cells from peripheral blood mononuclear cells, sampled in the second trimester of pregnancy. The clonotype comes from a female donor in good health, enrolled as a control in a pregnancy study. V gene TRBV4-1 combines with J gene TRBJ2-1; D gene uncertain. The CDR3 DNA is TGCGCCAGCAGCCAAGATGCTGAGGCCTATGAGCAGTTCTTC. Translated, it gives CASSQDAEAYEQFF.